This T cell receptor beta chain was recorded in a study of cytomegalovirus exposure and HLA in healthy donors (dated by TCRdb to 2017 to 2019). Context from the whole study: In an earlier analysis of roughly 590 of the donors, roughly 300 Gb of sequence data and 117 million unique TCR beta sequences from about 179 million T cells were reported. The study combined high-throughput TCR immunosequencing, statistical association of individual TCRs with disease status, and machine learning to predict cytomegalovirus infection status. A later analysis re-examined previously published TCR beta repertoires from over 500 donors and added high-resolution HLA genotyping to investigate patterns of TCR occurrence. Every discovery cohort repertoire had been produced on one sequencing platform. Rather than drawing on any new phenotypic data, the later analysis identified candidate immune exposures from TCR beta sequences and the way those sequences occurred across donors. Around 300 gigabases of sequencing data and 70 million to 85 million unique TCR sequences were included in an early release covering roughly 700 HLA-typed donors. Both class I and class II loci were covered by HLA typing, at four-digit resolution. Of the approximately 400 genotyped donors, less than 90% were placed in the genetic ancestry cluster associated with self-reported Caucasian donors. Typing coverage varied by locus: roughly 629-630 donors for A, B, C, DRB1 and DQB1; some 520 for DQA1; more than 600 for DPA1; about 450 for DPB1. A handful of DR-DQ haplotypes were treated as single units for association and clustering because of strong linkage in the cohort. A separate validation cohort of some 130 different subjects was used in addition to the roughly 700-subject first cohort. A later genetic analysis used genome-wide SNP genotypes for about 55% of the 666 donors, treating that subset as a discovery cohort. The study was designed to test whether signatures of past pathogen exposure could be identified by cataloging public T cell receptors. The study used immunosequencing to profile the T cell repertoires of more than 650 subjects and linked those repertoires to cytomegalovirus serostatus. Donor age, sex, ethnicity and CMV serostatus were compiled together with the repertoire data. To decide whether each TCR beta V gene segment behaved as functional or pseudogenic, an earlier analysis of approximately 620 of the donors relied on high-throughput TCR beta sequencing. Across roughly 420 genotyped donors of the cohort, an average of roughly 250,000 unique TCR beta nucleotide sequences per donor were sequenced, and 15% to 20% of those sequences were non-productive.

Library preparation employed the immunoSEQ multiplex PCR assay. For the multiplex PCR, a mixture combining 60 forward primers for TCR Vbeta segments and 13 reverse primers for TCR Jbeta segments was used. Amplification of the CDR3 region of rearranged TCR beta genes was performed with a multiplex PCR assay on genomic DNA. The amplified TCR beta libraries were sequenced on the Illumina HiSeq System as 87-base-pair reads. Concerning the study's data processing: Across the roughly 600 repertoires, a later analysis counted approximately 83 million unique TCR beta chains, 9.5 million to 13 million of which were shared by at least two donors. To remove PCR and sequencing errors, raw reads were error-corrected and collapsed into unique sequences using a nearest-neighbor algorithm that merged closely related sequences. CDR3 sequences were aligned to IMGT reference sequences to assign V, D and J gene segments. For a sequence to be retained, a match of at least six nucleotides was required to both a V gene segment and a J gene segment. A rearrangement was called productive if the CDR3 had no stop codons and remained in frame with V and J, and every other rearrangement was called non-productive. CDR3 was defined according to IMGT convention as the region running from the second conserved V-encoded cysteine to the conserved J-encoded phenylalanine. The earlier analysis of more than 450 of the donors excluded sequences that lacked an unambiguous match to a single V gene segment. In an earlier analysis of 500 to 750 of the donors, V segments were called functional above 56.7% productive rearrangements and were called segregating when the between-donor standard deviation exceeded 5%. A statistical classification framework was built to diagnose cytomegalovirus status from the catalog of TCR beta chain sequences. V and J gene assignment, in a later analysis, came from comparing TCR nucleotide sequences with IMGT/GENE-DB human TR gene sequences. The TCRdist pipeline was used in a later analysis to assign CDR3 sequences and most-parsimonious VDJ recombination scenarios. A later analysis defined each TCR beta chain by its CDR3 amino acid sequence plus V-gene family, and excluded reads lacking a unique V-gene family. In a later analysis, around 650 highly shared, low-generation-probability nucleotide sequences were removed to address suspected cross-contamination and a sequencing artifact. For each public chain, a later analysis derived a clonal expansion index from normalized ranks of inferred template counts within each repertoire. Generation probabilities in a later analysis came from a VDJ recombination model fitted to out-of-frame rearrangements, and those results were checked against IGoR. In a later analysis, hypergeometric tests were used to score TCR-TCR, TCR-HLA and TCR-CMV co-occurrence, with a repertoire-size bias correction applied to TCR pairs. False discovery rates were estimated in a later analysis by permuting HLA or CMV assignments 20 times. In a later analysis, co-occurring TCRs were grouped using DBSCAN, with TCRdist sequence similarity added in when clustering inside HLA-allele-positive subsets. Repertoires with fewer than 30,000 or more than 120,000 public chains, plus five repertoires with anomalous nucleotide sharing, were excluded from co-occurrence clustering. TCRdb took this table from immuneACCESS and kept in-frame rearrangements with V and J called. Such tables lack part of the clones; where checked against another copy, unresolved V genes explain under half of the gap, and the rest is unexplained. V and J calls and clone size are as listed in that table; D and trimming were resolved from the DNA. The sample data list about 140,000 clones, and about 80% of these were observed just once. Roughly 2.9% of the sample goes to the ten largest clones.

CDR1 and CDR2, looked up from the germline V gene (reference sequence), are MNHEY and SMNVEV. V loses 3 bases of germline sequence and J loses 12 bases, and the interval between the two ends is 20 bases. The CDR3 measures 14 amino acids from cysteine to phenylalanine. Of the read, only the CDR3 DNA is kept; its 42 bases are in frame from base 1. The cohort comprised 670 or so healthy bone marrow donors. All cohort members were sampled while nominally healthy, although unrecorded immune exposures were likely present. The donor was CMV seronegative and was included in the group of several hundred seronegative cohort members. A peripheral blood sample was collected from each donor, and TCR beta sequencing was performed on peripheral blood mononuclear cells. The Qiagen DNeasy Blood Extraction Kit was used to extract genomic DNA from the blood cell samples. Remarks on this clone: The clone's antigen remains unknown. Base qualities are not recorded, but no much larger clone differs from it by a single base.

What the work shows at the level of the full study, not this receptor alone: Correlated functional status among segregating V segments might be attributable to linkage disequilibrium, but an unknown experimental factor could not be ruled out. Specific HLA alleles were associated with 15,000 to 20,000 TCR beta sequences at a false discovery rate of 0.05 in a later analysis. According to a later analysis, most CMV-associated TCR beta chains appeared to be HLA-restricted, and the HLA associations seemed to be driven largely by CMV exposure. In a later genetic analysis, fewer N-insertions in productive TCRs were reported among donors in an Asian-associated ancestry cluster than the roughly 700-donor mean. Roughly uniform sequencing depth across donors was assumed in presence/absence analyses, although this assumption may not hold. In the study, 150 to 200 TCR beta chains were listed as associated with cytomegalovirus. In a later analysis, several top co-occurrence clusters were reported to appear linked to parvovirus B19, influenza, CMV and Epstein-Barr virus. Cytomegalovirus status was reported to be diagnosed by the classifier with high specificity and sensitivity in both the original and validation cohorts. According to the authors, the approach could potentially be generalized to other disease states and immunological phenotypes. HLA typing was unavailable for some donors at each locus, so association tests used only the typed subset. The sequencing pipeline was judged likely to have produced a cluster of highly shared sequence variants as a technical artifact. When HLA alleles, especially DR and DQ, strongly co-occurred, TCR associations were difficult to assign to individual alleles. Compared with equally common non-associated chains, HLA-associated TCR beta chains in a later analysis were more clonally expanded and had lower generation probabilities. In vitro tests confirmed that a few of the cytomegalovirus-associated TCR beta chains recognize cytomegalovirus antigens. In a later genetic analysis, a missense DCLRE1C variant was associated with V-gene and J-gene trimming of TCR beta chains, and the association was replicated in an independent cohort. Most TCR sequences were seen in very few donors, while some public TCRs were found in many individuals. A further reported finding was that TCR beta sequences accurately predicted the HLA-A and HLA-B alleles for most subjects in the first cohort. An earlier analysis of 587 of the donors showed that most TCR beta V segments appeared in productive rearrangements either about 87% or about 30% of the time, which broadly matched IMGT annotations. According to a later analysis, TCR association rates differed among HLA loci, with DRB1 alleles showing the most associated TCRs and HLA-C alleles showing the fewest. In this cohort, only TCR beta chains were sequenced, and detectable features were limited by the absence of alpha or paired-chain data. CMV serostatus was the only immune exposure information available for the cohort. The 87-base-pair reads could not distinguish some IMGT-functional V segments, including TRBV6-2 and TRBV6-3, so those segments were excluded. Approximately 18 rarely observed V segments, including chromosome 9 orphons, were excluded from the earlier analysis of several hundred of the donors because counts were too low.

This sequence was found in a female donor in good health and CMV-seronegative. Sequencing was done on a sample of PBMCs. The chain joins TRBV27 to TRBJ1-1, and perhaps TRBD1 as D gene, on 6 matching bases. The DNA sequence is TGTGCCAGCAGTTTTTTGGGGGGGGGCGCGGCCACTTTCTTT. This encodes CASSFLGGGAATFF.